The 18 T cell receptor beta chains listed next were all sequenced from one sample in a study of OX40 agonist ivuxolimab in advanced cancers. Measured with immunoSEQ multiplex PCR; TCRdb has only the in-frame clones, and not every one. The data show 8,000 or so clones, around 90% seen once. This specimen consisted of CD4+ or CD8+ T cells sorted from blood, obtained in a trial of the OX40 agonist ivuxolimab. The receptors were sampled from an adult with an advanced solid tumor such as melanoma, head and neck, liver or kidney cancer.

The V call is TRBV4-2, the J call TRBJ1-6; possible D gene TRBD1, 5 bases. V lost 4 bases and J lost 5, with 18 bases in between. This CDR3 comprises 17 residues. Germline V gene sequence: CDR1 LGHNA, CDR2 YNFKEQ. This CDR3 is CASSPGLRGRNNSPLHF. The CDR3 DNA is TGTGCCAGCAGCCCCGGTTTGAGGGGAAGGAATAATTCACCCCTCCACTTT.

The CDR3 spells CASSDHLTVNLAFF. CDR3 in DNA: TGTGCCAGCAGCGATCACTTGACAGTTAATCTAGCTTTCTTT. The chain combines TRBV6-6 with TRBJ1-1; D possibly corresponds to TRBD1 (5 bases). Germline V gene data show CDR1 as MNHNY and CDR2 as SVGAGI (reference sequence). The V gene lost 6 bases and the J gene lost 10 bases, with 21 bases spanning the gap. The CDR3 runs to 14 residues.

The V gene is TRBV5-1, the J gene TRBJ2-2, with D uncertain. V lost 0 bases, J lost 5 bases, and 14 bases lay in between. The CDR3 runs 16 residues. Germline loops: CDR1 SGHRS, CDR2 YFSETQ. The CDR3, as DNA: TGCGCCAGCAGCTTGGACAGCTCGGTTTTTACCGGGGAGCTGTTTTTT. It is translated as CASSLDSSVFTGELFF.

The DNA for the CDR3 is TGTGCCAGCACCCCCCTCGGACAGGGGCAATACACCATATATTTT. It specifies CASTPLGQGQYTIYF. The chain has TRBV5-8 and TRBJ1-3; 9 positions match TRBD1. This CDR3 region has 15 residues. Unmatched junction bases numbered 12, after V lost 6 bases and J lost 8 bases. CDR1 and CDR2 (germline): SGHTS, YDEGEE.

This clone was observed once. The chain combines TRBV7-2 with TRBJ1-1, with a possible D match to TRBD1 (6 bases). CDR3 length: 16 residues. V was pared by 4 bases and J by 1 base, with 16 bases between. Germline-derived CDR1 and CDR2 are SGHTA and FQGNSA. CDR3 amino acids: CASSSLETGWNTEAFF. The CDR3 nucleotides read TGTGCCAGCAGCTCCCTTGAGACAGGCTGGAACACTGAAGCTTTCTTT.

CDR3: CASSFSRNEKLFF. The CDR3 DNA reads as TGTGCCAGCAGCTTTTCCCGGAATGAAAAACTGTTTTTT. V and J are TRBV11-3 and TRBJ1-4; D call uncertain. There are 13 residues in the CDR3. The germline V gene encodes CDR1 SGHNT and CDR2 YENEEA. The V gene lost 3 bases and the J gene lost 5 bases, with 7 bases spanning the gap.

The sample holds one count of this clone. This sequence joins TRBV2 and TRBJ2-1; a weak D match, TRBD2 (5 bases). Germline CDR1 SNHLY, CDR2 FYNNEI. The CDR3 consists of 18 residues. The V end was cut by 3 bases, the J end by 3 bases, with 21 bases between. CDR3 in amino acids: CASSEPSPRRSNYNEQFF. CDR3 DNA: TGTGCCAGCAGTGAGCCTAGCCCCAGACGCTCAAACTACAATGAGCAGTTCTTC.

The chain uses TRBV5-1 and TRBJ2-1; D gene unclear. CDR1 is SGHRS, CDR2 YFSETQ, per germline. This CDR3 is built from 14 residues. V lost 1 base and J lost 3, with 8 bases in between. CDR3 loop: CASSLHSDYNEQFF. CDR3 coding DNA: TGCGCCAGCAGCTTGCATAGTGACTACAATGAGCAGTTCTTC.

The V call is TRBV16, the J call TRBJ2-1; TRBD2 aligns across 7 bases. The J segment lost 7 bases and the V segment lost 2 bases, leaving 11 bases of the junction unmatched. This CDR3 is 16 amino acids long. CDR1 is KGHSY, CDR2 FQNENV, per germline. Here the CDR3 reads CASSQGAGRERNEQFF. DNA for the CDR3: TGTGCCAGCAGCCAAGGGGCAGGGCGGGAGAGGAATGAGCAGTTCTTC.

The chain combines TRBV28 with TRBJ2-7; D is undetermined. V lost 4 bases and J lost 2, with 15 bases in between. CDR1 is MDHEN and CDR2 is SYDVKM in the germline V gene. The CDR3 covers 15 residues. As DNA, the CDR3 is TGTGCCAGCAGTTCCCTGAAAAGTATCCCCTACGAGCAGTACGTC. Protein sequence: CASSSLKSIPYEQYV.

The gene calls are TRBV5-6 and TRBJ2-7, with D tentatively TRBD2 (6 bases). The CDR3 is 18 residues long. V shed 0 bases and J shed 0 bases, with 19 bases lying between them. Germline V gives CDR1 SGHDT, CDR2 YYEEEE. CDR3 protein: CASSLAFGGLTNSYEQYV. The CDR3 DNA reads as TGTGCCAGCAGCTTGGCGTTCGGGGGACTGACCAACTCCTACGAGCAGTACGTC.

V gene TRBV9 combines with J gene TRBJ2-2; D gene uncertain. CDR3 length: 13 amino acids. The germline V gene has CDR1 SGDLS and CDR2 YYNGEE. Trimming pared 3 bases from V and 4 bases from J, leaving 7 bases between. CDR3 residues: CASSASGTGELFF. For the CDR3, the DNA is TGTGCCAGCAGCGCCAGTGGCACCGGGGAGCTGTTTTTT.

The genes are TRBV7-8 and TRBJ2-7, with 8 bases identical to TRBD2. The CDR3 consists of 14 residues. Germline CDR1 reads SGHVS; CDR2 reads FQNEAQ. V gave up 3 bases and J gave up 3 bases; unmatched junction bases: 4. CDR3 in DNA: TGTGCCAGCAGCTTTAGCGGGAACCACTACGAGCAGTACTTC. This gives the protein CASSFSGNHYEQYF.

V gene TRBV30 combines with J gene TRBJ2-1, with 10 bases matching TRBD2. Losses at the gene ends were 5 bases for V and 7 bases for J; bases not matched to a gene: 8. CDR1 is GTSNPN and CDR2 is SVGIG in the germline V gene (reference sequence). The CDR3 spans 14 residues. CDR3 amino acids: CAWSGTSVVNEQFF. The CDR3 DNA is TGTGCCTGGTCCGGGACTAGCGTAGTTAATGAGCAGTTCTTC.

This chain's CDR3 is CATSRGALQAFF. The CDR3 nucleotides are TGTGCCACCAGCAGAGGGGCCCTACAAGCTTTCTTT. The rearrangement joins TRBV15 to TRBJ1-1; D gene unclear. The germline V gene has CDR1 LNHNV and CDR2 YYDKDF (reference sequence). The CDR3 extends over 12 amino acids. V was shortened by 1 base and J by 9 bases, with 9 bases between the two germline ends.

V gene TRBV5-1 combines with J gene TRBJ2-3; D unresolved. Germline CDR1 SGHRS, CDR2 YFSETQ. The CDR3 loop spans 15 amino acids. The V and J ends lost 0 bases and 3 bases respectively, with 11 bases between them. CDR3 sequence: CASSLGARGTDTQYF. CDR3 nucleotides: TGCGCCAGCAGCTTGGGGGCGCGCGGTACAGATACGCAGTATTTT.

The V and J genes are TRBV6-1 and TRBJ2-3; D gene ambiguous. Trimming left V 6 bases short and J 1 base short, with 11 bases between. Germline lookup yields CDR1 MNHNS and CDR2 SASEGT. The length of the CDR3 is 14 residues. This CDR3 reads CASSIGLRTDTQYF. CDR3 nucleotide sequence: TGTGCCAGCAGCATCGGGCTACGCACAGATACGCAGTATTTT.

This chain connects TRBV18 to TRBJ2-7, with 11 nucleotides matching TRBD1. V shed 0 bases and J 9 bases; nucleotides not matched to a gene: 7. Germline-derived CDR1 and CDR2 are KGHSH and LQKENI. The CDR3 spans 15 residues. The chain's CDR3 is CASSPPGQGGPVQYF. The CDR3 nucleotides are TGTGCCAGCTCACCACCGGGACAGGGGGGTCCTGTGCAGTACTTC.